This is a list of T cell receptor beta chains from one sample in a study of blood T cells in healthy people across ages. TCRdb redid the calling of the 5' RACE reads with MiXCR, one entry per CDR3 protein. The data hold about 600,000 distinct CDR3 sequences, with more than 45% observed a single time. Material: blood. These receptor sequences come from an elderly man in good health. Both conserved end residues are part of each CDR3. Each record gives: J gene, clone size, V gene, CDR3 protein. Not all rows give a size; the values are once, few, many and, for expanded clones, a class.

j_gene: TRBJ1-2; abundance: few; v_gene: TRBV12-3/TRBV12-4; CDR3aa: CASSPRGRGGYTF
j_gene: TRBJ2-1; abundance: -; v_gene: TRBV19; CDR3aa: CASSEWDSSYNEQFF
j_gene: TRBJ1-2; abundance: -; v_gene: TRBV12-3/TRBV12-4; CDR3aa: CASTADRGLHGYTF
j_gene: TRBJ2-3; abundance: few; v_gene: TRBV4-3; CDR3aa: CASSQDNKGFTDTQYF
j_gene: TRBJ1-4; abundance: -; v_gene: TRBV7-9; CDR3aa: CASRGARGPNEKLFF
j_gene: TRBJ2-1; abundance: -; v_gene: TRBV19; CDR3aa: CASSMPLAGGLYYNEQFF
j_gene: TRBJ1-5; abundance: -; v_gene: TRBV7-2; CDR3aa: CASSLGGPGSNQPQHF
j_gene: TRBJ2-3; abundance: -; v_gene: TRBV6-2/TRBV6-3; CDR3aa: CASSYWGDTQYF
j_gene: TRBJ1-5; abundance: once; v_gene: TRBV6-2/TRBV6-3; CDR3aa: CASSYGTGGWDQPQHF
j_gene: TRBJ2-3; abundance: -; v_gene: TRBV20-1; CDR3aa: CSARGLPLSSDMQYF
j_gene: TRBJ1-2; abundance: few; v_gene: TRBV20-1; CDR3aa: CSSDRGRLRSYTF
j_gene: TRBJ1-2; abundance: -; v_gene: TRBV28; CDR3aa: CASSSAIQGQGYTF
j_gene: TRBJ2-3; abundance: -; v_gene: TRBV7-2; CDR3aa: CASSLAGASGVTQYF
j_gene: TRBJ1-1; abundance: -; v_gene: TRBV20-1; CDR3aa: CSAITPQRGAGEAFF
j_gene: TRBJ2-5; abundance: -; v_gene: TRBV20-1; CDR3aa: CSARDSRQPGLAGAETQYF
j_gene: TRBJ2-7; abundance: -; v_gene: TRBV12-3/TRBV12-4; CDR3aa: CASRVTADEQYF
j_gene: TRBJ2-3; abundance: -; v_gene: TRBV7-2; CDR3aa: CASSLTSSGTLQDTQYF
j_gene: TRBJ2-3; abundance: few; v_gene: TRBV7-2; CDR3aa: CASSLAGPRRYTDTQYF
j_gene: TRBJ2-1; abundance: -; v_gene: TRBV15; CDR3aa: CATAGQGDEQFF
j_gene: TRBJ2-5; abundance: many; v_gene: TRBV7-2; CDR3aa: CASSLSSLETQYF
j_gene: TRBJ1-2; abundance: -; v_gene: TRBV4-2; CDR3aa: CASSPSLAESRDRGPSGYTF
j_gene: TRBJ2-3; abundance: -; v_gene: TRBV29-1; CDR3aa: CSVARPTSTDTQYF
j_gene: TRBJ1-2; abundance: -; v_gene: TRBV29-1; CDR3aa: CSVEQGYYSYTF
j_gene: TRBJ2-2; abundance: -; v_gene: TRBV7-8; CDR3aa: CASSLESGTVTGELFF
j_gene: TRBJ2-2; abundance: few; v_gene: TRBV7-8; CDR3aa: CASSPRPPGQGIGELFF
j_gene: TRBJ2-5; abundance: -; v_gene: TRBV7-2; CDR3aa: CANRGTSGQETQYF
j_gene: TRBJ2-5; abundance: -; v_gene: TRBV20-1; CDR3aa: CSARPTSTGLTETQYF